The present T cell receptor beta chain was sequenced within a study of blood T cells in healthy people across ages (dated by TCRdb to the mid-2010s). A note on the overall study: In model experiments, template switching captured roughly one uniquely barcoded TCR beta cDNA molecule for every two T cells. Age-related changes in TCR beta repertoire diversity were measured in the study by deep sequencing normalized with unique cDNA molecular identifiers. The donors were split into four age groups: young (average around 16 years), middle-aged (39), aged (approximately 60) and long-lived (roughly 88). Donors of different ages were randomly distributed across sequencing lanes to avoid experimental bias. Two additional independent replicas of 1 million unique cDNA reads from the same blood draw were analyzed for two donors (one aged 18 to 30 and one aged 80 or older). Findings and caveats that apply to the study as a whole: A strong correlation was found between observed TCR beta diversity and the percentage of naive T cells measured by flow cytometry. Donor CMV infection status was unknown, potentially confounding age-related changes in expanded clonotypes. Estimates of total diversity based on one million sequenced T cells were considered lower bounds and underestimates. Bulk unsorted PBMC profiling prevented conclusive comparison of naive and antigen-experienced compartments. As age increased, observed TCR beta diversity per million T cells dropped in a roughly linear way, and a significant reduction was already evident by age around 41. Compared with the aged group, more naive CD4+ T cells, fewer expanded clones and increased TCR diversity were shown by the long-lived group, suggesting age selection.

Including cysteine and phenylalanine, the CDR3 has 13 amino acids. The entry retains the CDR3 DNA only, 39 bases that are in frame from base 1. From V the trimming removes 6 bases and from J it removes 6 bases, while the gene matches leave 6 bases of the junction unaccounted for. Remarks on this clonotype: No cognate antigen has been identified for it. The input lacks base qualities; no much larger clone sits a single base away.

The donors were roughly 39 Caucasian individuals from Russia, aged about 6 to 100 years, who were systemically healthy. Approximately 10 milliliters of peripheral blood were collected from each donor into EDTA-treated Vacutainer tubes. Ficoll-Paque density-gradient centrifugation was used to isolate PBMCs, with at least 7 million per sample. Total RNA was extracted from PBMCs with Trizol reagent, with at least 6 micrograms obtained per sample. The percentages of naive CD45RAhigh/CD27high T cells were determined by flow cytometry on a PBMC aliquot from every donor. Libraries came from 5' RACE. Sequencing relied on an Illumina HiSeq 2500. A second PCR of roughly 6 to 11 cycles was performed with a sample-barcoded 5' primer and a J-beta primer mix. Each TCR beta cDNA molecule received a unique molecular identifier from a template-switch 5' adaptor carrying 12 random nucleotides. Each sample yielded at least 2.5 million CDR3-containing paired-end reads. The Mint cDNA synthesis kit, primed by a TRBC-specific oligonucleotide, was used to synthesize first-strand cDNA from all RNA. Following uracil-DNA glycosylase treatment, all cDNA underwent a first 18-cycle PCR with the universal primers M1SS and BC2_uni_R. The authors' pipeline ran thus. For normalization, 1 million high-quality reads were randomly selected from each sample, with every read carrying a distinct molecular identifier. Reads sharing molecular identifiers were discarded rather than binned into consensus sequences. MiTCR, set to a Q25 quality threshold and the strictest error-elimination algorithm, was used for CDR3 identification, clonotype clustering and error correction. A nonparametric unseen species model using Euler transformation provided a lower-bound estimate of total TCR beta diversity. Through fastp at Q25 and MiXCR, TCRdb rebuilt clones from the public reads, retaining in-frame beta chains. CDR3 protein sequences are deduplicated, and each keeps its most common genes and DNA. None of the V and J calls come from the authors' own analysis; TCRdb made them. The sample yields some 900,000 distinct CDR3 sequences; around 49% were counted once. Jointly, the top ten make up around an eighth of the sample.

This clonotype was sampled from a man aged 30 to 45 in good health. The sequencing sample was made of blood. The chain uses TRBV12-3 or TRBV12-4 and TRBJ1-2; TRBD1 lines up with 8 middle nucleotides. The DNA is TGTGCCAGCAGACCTGACAGGGGCGATGGCTACACCTTC. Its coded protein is CASRPDRGDGYTF.